The entry below gives a single TCR beta chain sequence along with its context. What it recognizes is unknown. The source of the sample is a study of cytomegalovirus exposure and HLA in healthy donors. Germline CDR1 MNHEY, CDR2 SMNVEV (reference sequence). This CDR3 is 19 amino acids long. Trimming cost V 5 bases and J 4 bases; bases outside gene matches: 21. 13 Jbeta primers and 60 Vbeta primers were used for the PCR. The protocol was immunoSEQ multiplex PCR, while the TCRdb copy is restricted to in-frame clones and leaves out a portion. This listing includes some 200,000 clones. Findings and caveats of the study: Most subjects' HLA-A and HLA-B alleles were reportedly predicted from TCR beta sequences.

The chain employs TRBV27 and TRBJ1-2; TRBD1 matches 8 bases. The sample consisted of PBMCs. The sequence came from a woman aged 18 to 35 in good health and CMV-seropositive. This CDR3 reads CASSPTAVGGQGKFYGYTF. In DNA form, the CDR3 reads TGTGCCAGCAGTCCTACTGCAGTGGGAGGACAGGGTAAATTCTATGGCTACACCTTC.